This is a list of T cell receptor beta chains from one sample in a study of patients and donors after allogeneic stem cell transplantation. TCRdb reanalysed the RT-PCR reads using MiXCR and keeps one entry per CDR3 protein. Here the sample spans 900,000 to 1,000,000 distinct CDR3 sequences, roughly 18% being singletons. Sequences were obtained from blood, either unsorted or a sorted T cell fraction (not recorded which). The receptors originated from a human donor who was either an allogeneic HSCT recipient or a stem cell or donor lymphocyte infusion donor (not recorded which). It is not recorded whose cells these are; they may come from a transplant donor. The conserved cysteine and the conserved F or W are not part of the CDR3 here.

V gene: TRBV12-5
CDR3 protein: ASGWQPSYNEQF

V gene: TRBV7-9
CDR3 protein: ASSRGGTGVTDTQY

V gene: TRBV29-1
CDR3 protein: SVSDRGYGYT

V gene: TRBV12-3/TRBV12-4
CDR3 protein: ASSLDRFDRTGWQPQH

V gene: TRBV2
CDR3 protein: ASHQRGRGTEAF

V gene: TRBV6-5
CDR3 protein: ASSSRQGMRNEQF

V gene: TRBV9
CDR3 protein: ASSVDGGRRFGEQY

V gene: TRBV12-3/TRBV12-4
CDR3 protein: ASSLGQSFDGYT

V gene: TRBV27
CDR3 protein: ASARTGDRLGEQF

V gene: TRBV25-1
CDR3 protein: ASSEPSGTGAEAF

V gene: TRBV28
CDR3 protein: AARGRFHEQY

V gene: TRBV12-3/TRBV12-4
CDR3 protein: ASSLDAKNIQY

V gene: TRBV5-1
CDR3 protein: ASSSGNANEQF

V gene: TRBV12-3/TRBV12-4
CDR3 protein: ASSLRGVVETQY

V gene: TRBV20-1
CDR3 protein: SARDMAGRETQY

V gene: TRBV19
CDR3 protein: ASSSRDKAIQYKNIQY

V gene: TRBV7-9
CDR3 protein: ASSRGLGLANYGYT

V gene: TRBV12-3/TRBV12-4
CDR3 protein: ASSFLQGTDEQY

V gene: TRBV7-9
CDR3 protein: ASSIWTERTEAF

V gene: TRBV20-1
CDR3 protein: SAWDRGYEQY

V gene: TRBV4-3
CDR3 protein: ASSQEGGGGDNSPLH

V gene: TRBV20-1
CDR3 protein: SARGDLDREEQPQH

V gene: TRBV7-2
CDR3 protein: ASSLVYGNGQY

V gene: TRBV12-3/TRBV12-4
CDR3 protein: ASSLLQHNTGELF

V gene: TRBV30
CDR3 protein: AWAEDATNEKLF

V gene: TRBV12-3/TRBV12-4
CDR3 protein: ASSPRRLGGATITDTQY

V gene: TRBV20-1
CDR3 protein: SASPNPSTDTQY

V gene: TRBV5-5
CDR3 protein: ASSLADRTGGNQPQH

V gene: TRBV29-1
CDR3 protein: SVGRRDSTGELF

V gene: TRBV10-3
CDR3 protein: AISESGTVSSPLH

V gene: TRBV11-2
CDR3 protein: ASSSFHNYNSPLH

V gene: TRBV5-6
CDR3 protein: ASSLIGGGDEKLF

V gene: TRBV12-3/TRBV12-4
CDR3 protein: ASSSTAGNEQF

V gene: TRBV18
CDR3 protein: ASSPQRTFSDTQY

V gene: TRBV5-6
CDR3 protein: ASSLGDSPRGEQY

V gene: TRBV7-6
CDR3 protein: AIPPVNQPQH

V gene: TRBV7-9
CDR3 protein: ASGNPGGPHYEQY

V gene: TRBV7-9
CDR3 protein: ASGSPGTGSSPLH

V gene: TRBV7-9
CDR3 protein: ASSLYGQNTEAF

V gene: TRBV19
CDR3 protein: ASSIVWDREQY

V gene: TRBV5-1
CDR3 protein: ASSSGTSSNQPQH

V gene: TRBV7-3
CDR3 protein: ASSPQPRANTEAF

V gene: TRBV20-1
CDR3 protein: SAQPKGTGGSRELF

V gene: TRBV7-8
CDR3 protein: ASSLGRPRRETQY

V gene: TRBV7-2
CDR3 protein: ASSLSLDYGYT

V gene: TRBV7-3
CDR3 protein: ASSLEGRGDTQY

V gene: TRBV7-9
CDR3 protein: ASTLGGLQETQY

V gene: TRBV12-3/TRBV12-4
CDR3 protein: ASSFSLMNTEAF

V gene: TRBV5-1
CDR3 protein: ASSFPGGDGYT

V gene: TRBV7-8
CDR3 protein: ASSFLTRGNNEQF

V gene: TRBV5-1
CDR3 protein: ASSPARARGTDTQY

V gene: TRBV29-1
CDR3 protein: SVDQGLNTEAF